The 22 T cell receptor beta chains reported below all come from one sample, sequenced in a study of T-cell reconstitution after alpha-beta-depleted transplantation in children. Unique molecular identifiers were built into the TCRbeta library. TCRdb reanalysed the PCR reads using MiXCR and keeps one entry per CDR3 protein. In the table there are around 420,000 distinct CDR3 sequences, under 20% of which are singletons. The sequencing here drew on PBMCs, mostly from graft donor cells, taken 360 days after TCRalphabeta/CD19-depleted stem cell transplant. These receptors came from a boy younger than two who had a stem cell transplant for Wiskott-Aldrich syndrome, so the T cells may come from the graft donor.

The rearrangement uses TRBV18 and TRBJ2-4; 13 positions agree with TRBD2. Germline V gene data show CDR1 as KGHSH and CDR2 as LQKENI. Trimming at V came to 2 bases and at J to 7 bases, leaving 8 bases not matched to a gene. The CDR3 is made up of 17 amino acids. Here the CDR3 reads CASSPAGTSGTNNIQYF. CDR3 nucleotide sequence: TGTGCCAGCTCACCAGCCGGGACTAGCGGGACTAATAACATTCAGTACTTC.

The rearrangement joins TRBV7-2 to TRBJ2-7, with no clear D. Between the trimmed V and J ends, which lost 2 bases and 3 bases, there was a span of 14 bases. Germline CDR1 SGHTA, CDR2 FQGNSA. CDR3 length: 15 residues. CDR3 nucleotide sequence: TGTGCCAGCAGCTTACATGGCAGAGAGTACTACGAGCAGTACTTC. This codes for CASSLHGREYYEQYF.

This sequence joins TRBV7-2 and TRBJ2-3, with D perhaps matching TRBD2 (5 bases). CDR1 and CDR2 (germline): SGHTA, FQGNSA. CDR3 length equals 15 residues. Trimming took 1 base from V and 3 from J, leaving 11 bases between them. The CDR3 DNA reads as TGTGCCAGCAGCTTAGGACTACCGGGGACAGATACGCAGTATTTT. Its translation is CASSLGLPGTDTQYF.

This clonotype turned up a few times. The DNA for the CDR3 is TGCGCCAGCAGCTTGGCCGGCTCTTCTAGCACAGATACGCAGTATTTT. Translation gives CASSLAGSSSTDTQYF. The chain is built from TRBV5-1 and TRBJ2-3; no clear D gene. Germline-derived CDR1 and CDR2 are SGHRS and YFSETQ. This CDR3 spans 16 amino acids. V was trimmed by 0 bases and J by 0 bases, leaving 11 bases between them.

The chain couples TRBV5-1 to TRBJ2-2, with D perhaps TRBD2 (5 bases). The CDR3 runs 13 residues. Per the germline V gene, CDR1 is SGHRS and CDR2 is YFSETQ. V was trimmed by 6 bases and J by 7 bases, leaving 13 bases between them. The CDR3 region has the DNA TGCGCCAGCAACCCCCGGGGAGACGGGGAGCTGTTTTTT. This sequence encodes CASNPRGDGELFF.

The rearrangement uses TRBV11-2 and TRBJ2-3, with D perhaps assigned TRBD1 or TRBD2 (5 bases each). This CDR3 is built from 17 residues. Germline V gene sequence: CDR1 SGHAT, CDR2 FQNNGV. V gave up 3 bases and J gave up 2 bases, with 18 bases separating them. The CDR3 spells CASSLGPKGKVTDTQYF. The CDR3 DNA reads TGTGCCAGCAGCTTGGGACCCAAGGGGAAGGTCACAGATACGCAGTATTTT.

The gene calls are TRBV5-6 and TRBJ2-5; possible D gene TRBD1, 5 bases. The CDR3 spans 14 residues. CDR1 and CDR2 from the germline V gene are SGHDT and YYEEEE. V lost 0 bases and J 5 bases, leaving 11 bases between the germline ends. CDR3 in DNA: TGTGCCAGCAGCTTGGTGACAGCCGGGGAGACCCAGTACTTC. It codes for CASSLVTAGETQYF.

This clonotype was counted a few times. V usage is TRBV2 and J usage is TRBJ2-4; no definite D call. Germline assignment: CDR1 SNHLY and CDR2 FYNNEI. Deletions cut 0 bases from V and 0 bases from J, with 6 bases between. CDR3 size: 15 residues. The CDR3 DNA reads as TGTGCCAGCAGTGAAGCGGAGTTAGCCAAAAACATTCAGTACTTC. It specifies CASSEAELAKNIQYF. The entire variable domain, with the rest obtained from reference TRBV2 and TRBJ2-4, is as follows: EPEVTQTPSHQVTQMGQEVILRCVPISNHLYFYWYRQILGQKVEFLVSFYNNEISEKSEIFDDQFSVERPDGSNFTLKIRSTKLEDSAMYFCASSEAELAKNIQYFGAGTRLSVL.

This clonotype was counted a few times. This chain joins TRBV6-5 and TRBJ1-3; D is ambiguous. Germline CDR1 reads MNHEY; CDR2 reads SVGAGI. The CDR3 has 11 amino acids. The V end lost 6 bases, the J end lost 8 bases, and 8 bases lay between the germline ends. The CDR3 DNA is TGTGCCAGCAGATATCAGGACACCATATATTTT. It is translated as CASRYQDTIYF.

There are a few counts of this clonotype. V is TRBV24-1 and J is TRBJ2-2, with D uncertain. Trimming took 7 bases from V and 1 from J, leaving 3 bases between them. This CDR3 comprises 12 residues. Germline V lookup: CDR1 KGHDR, CDR2 SFDVKD. The CDR3 DNA reads as TGTGCCACCAGCGAGAACACCGGGGAGCTGTTTTTT. Its protein is CATSENTGELFF.

This clonotype was seen a few times. The rearrangement joins TRBV2 to TRBJ2-7, with D hard to call. The CDR3 has 16 residues. The germline V and J ends were trimmed by 3 bases and 2 bases, with 17 bases remaining between them. Germline V CDR1 and CDR2: SNHLY, FYNNEI. The CDR3 protein is CASSDLGLTSPYEQYF. CDR3 nucleotides: TGTGCCAGCAGTGATCTTGGGCTAACCTCGCCCTACGAGCAGTACTTC.

V gene TRBV7-8 combines with J gene TRBJ2-7; D gene unclear. The germline gives CDR1 SGHVS, CDR2 FQNEAQ. Trimming removed 3 bases from V and 0 bases from J, with 9 bases in between. The CDR3 loop spans 14 amino acids. The CDR3 spells CASSFGPLSYEQYF. The DNA for the CDR3 is TGTGCCAGCAGCTTTGGGCCCCTCTCCTACGAGCAGTACTTC.

J is TRBJ2-5 and V is TRBV18; D gene uncertain. V was shortened by 0 bases and J by 2 bases, with 4 bases between the two germline ends. The CDR3 is made up of 13 amino acids. CDR1 is KGHSH, CDR2 LQKENI, per germline. CDR3 coding DNA: TGTGCCAGCTCACCACCGCAACAAGAGACCCAGTACTTC. Its translation is CASSPPQQETQYF.

This clonotype was counted between two and nine times. The chain is built from TRBV7-9 and TRBJ2-1; 14 positions agree with TRBD2. The CDR3 extends over 16 amino acids. V shed 5 bases, J shed 9 bases, and the junction held 9 bases outside the gene matches. Germline assignment: CDR1 SEHNR and CDR2 FQNEAQ (reference sequence). This CDR3 is CASSRTGLAGVGEQFF. The CDR3 nucleotides are TGTGCCAGCAGCCGAACGGGACTAGCGGGGGTGGGTGAGCAGTTCTTC.

Only a few counts were recorded for this clonotype. This rearrangement joins TRBV5-8 to TRBJ2-1, with 8 positions matching TRBD2. From germline, CDR1 is SGHTS and CDR2 YDEGEE. The CDR3 length is 15 residues. The V and J ends lost 4 bases and 3 bases, in that order; junction bases with no gene match: 6. CDR3 in DNA: TGTGCCAGCAGCCCGGGACTAGGGATCTACAATGAGCAGTTCTTC. It codes for CASSPGLGIYNEQFF.

The chain is built from TRBV20-1 and TRBJ2-4; 8 bases agree with TRBD1. The CDR3 covers 13 residues. The J segment lost 11 bases and the V segment lost 3 bases, leaving 9 bases of the junction unmatched. The germline CDR1 and CDR2 sequences are DFQATT and SNEGSKA (reference sequence). CDR3 DNA: TGCAGTGCTAGCACTTACAGGGGGAACTTTCAGTACTTC. Protein product: CSASTYRGNFQYF.

This sequence joins TRBV12-3 or TRBV12-4 and TRBJ2-3; D tentatively reads TRBD1 or TRBD2 (5 bases each). V dropped 0 bases and J dropped 3 bases, with 10 bases sitting between them. This CDR3 has 15 residues. The CDR3 coding sequence is TGTGCCAGCAGTTTAGCTCGAGGGGCGACAGATACGCAGTATTTT. It encodes CASSLARGATDTQYF.

This clonotype was seen ten or more times. This chain links TRBV4-1 with TRBJ1-3, with a weak D call TRBD1 (5 bases). V dropped 4 bases and J dropped 8 bases, with 18 bases sitting between them. Germline values: CDR1 MGHRA, CDR2 YSYEKL. This CDR3 is 15 amino acids long. Written as DNA, the CDR3 is TGCGCCAGCAGCCCCTCAAGGGACCCCGGGGACACCATATATTTT. The encoded protein is CASSPSRDPGDTIYF.

This clonotype was counted only a few times. The J gene is TRBJ2-1, the V gene TRBV7-2; perhaps TRBD2 as D (6 bases). Deletions cut 5 bases from V and 2 bases from J, with 16 bases between. From germline, CDR1 is SGHTA and CDR2 FQGNSA. There are 16 residues in the CDR3. The CDR3 DNA reads as TGTGCCAGCAGCCCGAGGGTCGGGGGTGCCTACAATGAGCAGTTCTTC. The encoded protein is CASSPRVGGAYNEQFF.

The rearrangement links TRBV5-1 to TRBJ1-1; 7 bases fit TRBD1. In germline, CDR1 is SGHRS, CDR2 YFSETQ. V was pared by 0 bases and J by 4 bases, with 3 bases of the junction left unmatched. The CDR3 is 14 amino acids. The CDR3 region is CASSLVTGTTEAFF. The CDR3 DNA reads as TGCGCCAGCAGCTTGGTGACAGGGACCACTGAAGCTTTCTTT. The full variable domain, rest sourced from reference TRBV5-1 and TRBJ1-1, is KAGVTQTPRYLIKTRGQQVTLSCSPISGHRSVSWYQQTPGQGLQFLFEYFSETQRNKGNFPGRFSGRQFSNSRSEMNVSTLELGDSALYLCASSLVTGTTEAFFGQGTRLTVV.

In this sample, this clonotype turned up many times. The rearrangement links TRBV5-1 to TRBJ2-2; a weak D match, TRBD2 (6 bases). This CDR3 comprises 15 residues. V shed 4 bases and J shed 3 bases, with 13 bases lying between them. The germline gives CDR1 SGHRS, CDR2 YFSETQ. DNA for the CDR3: TGCGCCAGCAGCATTCCGGGACTTTACACCGGGGAGCTGTTTTTT. This codes for CASSIPGLYTGELFF.

The gene calls are TRBV12-3 or TRBV12-4 and TRBJ2-1; D possibly matches TRBD1 or TRBD2 (5 bases each). This CDR3 has 14 residues. V was clipped by 6 bases and J by 2 bases, with 11 bases between them. CDR3 amino acids: CASSRDAPYNEQFF. CDR3 nucleotide sequence: TGTGCCAGCAGCCGGGACGCTCCCTACAATGAGCAGTTCTTC.